What follows are 18 T cell receptor beta chains derived from one specimen sequenced in a study of T cells in tumors after PD-1 blockade. The assay was immunoSEQ multiplex PCR, and TCRdb's table has in-frame clones only and misses some. The repertoire holds about 48,000 clones, roughly 80% seen once, with just over 4% in the top ten. The specimen comprised PBMCs, sampled before anti-PD-1 treatment. Receptors originate from a human donor with basal cell carcinoma.

The chain uses TRBV7-2 and TRBJ2-5; the D is unclear. This CDR3 spans 13 amino acids. V shed 2 bases and J shed 5 bases, with 9 bases lying between them. Germline V gives CDR1 SGHTA, CDR2 FQGNSA. CDR3: CASSLIPRETQYF. The CDR3 DNA follows: TGTGCCAGCAGCTTAATTCCCCGGGAGACCCAGTACTTC.

The CDR3 loop is CASSLPGTGELFF. The CDR3 bases are TGTGCCAGCAGTTTACCAGGTACCGGGGAGCTGTTTTTT. The chain has TRBV27 and TRBJ2-2; D unresolved. The CDR3 is 13 amino acids. Germline values: CDR1 MNHEY, CDR2 SMNVEV (reference sequence). The V end was cut by 2 bases, the J end by 5 bases, with 6 bases between.

This clone was seen more than once but under ten times. The genes are TRBV6-6 and TRBJ1-3; D is unclear. Trimming shortened V by 5 bases and J by 1 base, and 18 bases separated the two germline ends. Per germline, CDR1 MNHNY and CDR2 SVGAGI (reference sequence). This CDR3 comprises 17 residues. This chain's CDR3 is CASSPSPDTTSGNTIYF. As DNA, the CDR3 is TGTGCCAGCAGTCCGTCCCCAGACACGACATCTGGAAACACCATATATTTT.

The chain carries TRBV5-6 and TRBJ1-5; D remains unclear. The V gene lost 5 bases and the J gene lost 0 bases, with 3 bases spanning the gap. The CDR3 loop spans 12 amino acids. Germline CDR1 reads SGHDT; CDR2 reads YYEEEE. CDR3 nucleotide sequence: TGTGCCAGCAGTAATAGCAATCAGCCCCAGCATTTT. This sequence encodes CASSNSNQPQHF.

This clone has a handful of counts. The chain joins TRBV5-4 to TRBJ2-7; D perhaps matches TRBD1 (6 bases). Trimming left V 0 bases short and J 2 bases short, with 9 bases between. Germline-derived CDR1 and CDR2 are SGHNT and YYREEE (reference sequence). The CDR3 covers 14 residues. Here the CDR3 DNA reads TGTGCCAGCAGCTTGGAGGACAGCCCCTACGAGCAGTACTTC. It yields the protein CASSLEDSPYEQYF.

The chain uses TRBV2 and TRBJ2-5; D ambiguous. Germline CDR1 is SNHLY and CDR2 is FYNNEI. V gave up 2 bases and J gave up 5 bases, with 3 bases separating them. The CDR3 totals 11 residues. CDR3 amino acids: CASSERETQYF. As DNA, the CDR3 is TGTGCCAGCAGTGAAAGGGAGACCCAGTACTTC.

On this clone: A junction end diverges from the germline sequence, so it may reflect a read error. The chain carries TRBV5-1 and TRBJ1-4; 7 bases fit TRBD1. CDR3 length equals 16 residues. In germline, CDR1 is SGHRS, CDR2 YFSETQ. CDR3 nucleotide sequence: TGCGCCAGCAGCTTGGACCCCAGGGGGGATAATGAAAAACTGCTTTTT. It yields the protein CASSLDPRGDNEKLLF.

The chain couples TRBV12-5 to TRBJ1-1; D not certain. CDR3 length: 13 residues. CDR1 and CDR2 from the germline V gene are LGHNT and FRNRAP. V was clipped by 8 bases and J by 4 bases, with 14 bases between them. CDR3 region: CASIAGRSTEAFF. The CDR3 bases are TGTGCTAGTATCGCCGGTCGCAGCACTGAAGCTTTCTTT.

Concerning this clone itself: One end of the junction is discordant with germline, which a read error may explain. The chain joins TRBV6-1 to TRBJ2-7, with 7 bases fitting TRBD2. Germline assignment: CDR1 MNHNS and CDR2 SASEGT. The length of the CDR3 is 11 residues. The CDR3 spells CASSETTSRDF. In DNA form, the CDR3 reads TGTGCCAGCAGTGAAACGACTAGCAGGGACTTC.

The chain combines TRBV29-1 with TRBJ1-1, with D unclear. The CDR3 has 13 amino acids. CDR1 is SQVTM, CDR2 ANQGSEA, per germline. V was shortened by 8 bases and J by 3 bases, with 16 bases between the two germline ends. CDR3 amino acids: CSYNTPGYTEAFF. The CDR3 DNA is TGCAGCTATAACACACCTGGGTACACTGAAGCTTTCTTT.

The chain couples TRBV5-1 to TRBJ2-1; 11 bases fit TRBD1. Germline trimming cut 0 bases from V and 4 bases from J; bases unmatched to any gene: 6. This CDR3 comprises 17 residues. Germline assignment: CDR1 SGHRS and CDR2 YFSETQ. CDR3 protein: CASSLAPGTGGYNEQFF. In DNA, the CDR3 is TGCGCCAGCAGCTTGGCCCCCGGGACAGGGGGATACAATGAGCAGTTCTTC.

V usage is TRBV2 and J usage is TRBJ1-1, with D unclear. The CDR3 is made up of 11 amino acids. The germline V gene has CDR1 SNHLY and CDR2 FYNNEI. The V gene lost 6 bases and the J gene lost 8 bases, with 10 bases spanning the gap. The CDR3 loop reads CASRMLREAFF. In DNA, the CDR3 is TGTGCCAGCAGGATGTTGAGGGAAGCTTTCTTT.

J is TRBJ2-5 and V is TRBV30; TRBD2 matches at 11 bases. Germline V CDR1 and CDR2: GTSNPN, SVGIG (reference sequence). The trim removed 3 bases at V and 5 bases at J, leaving 11 bases unmatched. This CDR3 region has 16 residues. The CDR3 protein is CAWRPISGGAGETQYF. DNA for the CDR3: TGTGCCTGGAGACCCATTAGCGGGGGGGCCGGTGAGACCCAGTACTTC.

This clone was counted only a few times. This chain uses TRBV2 with TRBJ2-7; 12 bases match TRBD1. CDR1 and CDR2 (germline): SNHLY, FYNNEI. The CDR3 is 15 residues long. Germline trimming cut 3 bases from V and 4 bases from J; bases unmatched to any gene: 4. The CDR3 region is CASSDEGQGAYEQYF. The DNA for the CDR3 is TGTGCCAGCAGTGATGAGGGACAGGGGGCTTACGAGCAGTACTTC.

This chain joins TRBV28 and TRBJ1-6; TRBD1 agrees at 8 bases. The CDR3 extends over 16 amino acids. In germline, CDR1 is MDHEN, CDR2 SYDVKM. The ends lost 5 bases at V and 14 bases at J; junction bases unmatched: 17. The DNA for the CDR3 is TGTGCCAGCAGTACGTCAGAGACAGGGGATATTAAAACCCTCCACTTT. It yields the protein CASSTSETGDIKTLHF.

The V call is TRBV5-1, the J call TRBJ2-7, with TRBD1 matching 8 bases. CDR3 length: 14 amino acids. Trimming took 4 bases from V and 2 from J; bases not matched to a gene: 5. Looked up from germline, CDR1 is SGHRS and CDR2 is YFSETQ. This CDR3 reads CASSVEQGAYEQYF. In DNA, the CDR3 is TGCGCCAGCAGCGTCGAACAGGGGGCCTACGAGCAGTACTTC.

The V gene is TRBV6-5, the J gene TRBJ2-2; D uncertain. The germline V and J ends were trimmed by 2 bases and 5 bases, with 12 bases remaining between them. The CDR3 contains 15 residues. Per the germline V gene, CDR1 is MNHEY and CDR2 is SVGAGI. This chain's CDR3 is CASSYDGYTTGELFF. CDR3 coding DNA: TGTGCCAGCAGTTACGACGGGTATACAACCGGGGAGCTGTTTTTT.

The V and J genes are TRBV2 and TRBJ2-2; 12 bases fit TRBD1. The V gene end was trimmed by 5 bases and the J gene end by 5 bases; junction bases not matched to a gene: 6. This CDR3 region has 16 residues. Germline lookup yields CDR1 SNHLY and CDR2 FYNNEI. This chain's CDR3 is CASSTGTGGATGELFF. The CDR3 bases are TGTGCCAGCAGTACCGGGACAGGGGGCGCGACCGGGGAGCTGTTTTTT. The complete variable domain, with remaining parts taken from reference TRBV2 and TRBJ2-2, reads EPEVTQTPSHQVTQMGQEVILRCVPISNHLYFYWYRQILGQKVEFLVSFYNNEISEKSEIFDDQFSVERPDGSNFTLKIRSTKLEDSAMYFCASSTGTGGATGELFFGEGSRLTVL.